The 24 T cell receptor beta chains reported below all come from one sample, sequenced in a study of T cells in Graves' hyperthyroidism and ophthalmopathy. The TCR beta CDR3 regions underwent amplification using RNA transcripts as the source. First-round RT-PCR targeting the TCR CDR3 was performed with the HTBI primer set. TCRdb itself ran the multiplex PCR reads through MiXCR, one entry per CDR3 protein. The table shows 550,000 to 800,000 distinct CDR3 sequences, with 15% to 20% occurring only once. The sequencing input was blood. These receptors all come from a man aged 45-65 years with Graves' hyperthyroidism.

The sample holds many counts of this clonotype. This chain uses TRBV18 with TRBJ1-5; the D is unclear. Trimming left V 2 bases short and J 5 bases short, with 7 bases between. The CDR3 consists of 13 residues. The germline V gene encodes CDR1 KGHSH and CDR2 LQKENI. CDR3 protein: CASSPTDDQPQHF. For the CDR3, the DNA is TGTGCCAGCTCACCAACAGACGATCAGCCCCAGCATTTT.

The V and J genes are TRBV30 and TRBJ1-5, with D possibly TRBD1 on 6 matching bases. This CDR3 has 17 amino acids. With 0 bases removed from V and 2 bases from J, the gap between germline ends came to 17 bases. Germline loops: CDR1 GTSNPN, CDR2 SVGIG (reference sequence). The CDR3 reads CAWSVRGGGLGNQPQHF. The CDR3 DNA reads TGTGCCTGGAGTGTACGGGGGGGGGGCCTGGGCAATCAGCCCCAGCATTTT.

V is TRBV9 and J is TRBJ2-5, with 8 bases aligning to TRBD2. J lost 5 bases, V lost 1 base, and 4 bases had no gene match. The CDR3 length is 14 residues. The germline gives CDR1 SGDLS, CDR2 YYNGEE. Here the CDR3 reads CASSVFSGSETQYF. In DNA, the CDR3 is TGTGCCAGCAGCGTATTCAGCGGGAGTGAGACCCAGTACTTC.

Many counts were recorded for this clonotype. This sequence joins TRBV7-2 and TRBJ2-5, with a tentative D call TRBD1 (6 bases). The V gene's germline CDR1 is SGHTA and CDR2 FQGNSA. V lost 1 base, J lost 5 bases, and 14 bases lay in between. CDR3 size: 15 residues. The CDR3: CASSLGAQGSETQYF. The CDR3 DNA sequence: TGTGCCAGCAGCTTAGGGGCGCAGGGGTCGGAGACCCAGTACTTC.

In the case of this clonotype: This may arise from a read error, as a much more abundant clone is one base away. The chain employs TRBV12-3 or TRBV12-4 and TRBJ2-3; D may be TRBD1 (7 bases). CDR3 length: 16 amino acids. The CDR3 DNA sequence: TGTGCCATCAGTGGGCAGACAGGGACTAGCACAGATACGCAGTATTTT. Translated: CAISGQTGTSTDTQYF.

This clonotype was counted many times. The rearrangement uses TRBV11-2 and TRBJ2-1; TRBD1 aligns across 7 bases. The CDR3 runs 19 residues. Germline V gene data show CDR1 as SGHAT and CDR2 as FQNNGV. Unmatched junction bases numbered 19, after V lost 5 bases and J lost 3 bases. This CDR3 is CASSRILPGQRTLYNEQFF. CDR3 DNA sequence: TGTGCCAGCAGCCGAATCCTTCCGGGACAGAGAACGCTCTACAATGAGCAGTTCTTC.

J is TRBJ2-1 and V is TRBV6-1, with 8 bases aligning to TRBD1. After removal of 7 bases from V and 7 bases from J, the junction contained 12 bases not matched to a gene. The CDR3 consists of 15 residues. Germline V CDR1 and CDR2: MNHNS, SASEGT. CDR3 sequence (DNA): TGTGCCAGCACCCTCTGGAACAGGGGGTCGAATGAGCAGTTCTTC. Amino acid sequence: CASTLWNRGSNEQFF.

The V call is TRBV7-3, the J call TRBJ2-5; a possible D gene is TRBD2 (6 bases). CDR3 length equals 14 residues. V was shortened by 4 bases and J by 5 bases, with 14 bases between the two germline ends. Germline CDR1 and CDR2: SGHTA and FQGTGA. The CDR3 is CASSSRGLGETQYF. The CDR3 DNA sequence: TGTGCCAGCAGCTCCCGGGGGTTGGGGGAGACCCAGTACTTC.

This clonotype has ten or more counts. This chain uses TRBV9 with TRBJ2-7, with D perhaps matching TRBD1 or TRBD2 (5 bases each). CDR1 and CDR2 (germline): SGDLS, YYNGEE. The CDR3 is 14 amino acids. V was pared by 4 bases and J by 7 bases, with 18 bases between. The CDR3 sequence: CASSSGTVFGEQYF. The CDR3 nucleotides are TGTGCCAGCAGCTCCGGGACGGTGTTTGGGGAGCAGTACTTC.

In its sample, this clonotype was seen many times. This chain connects TRBV3-1 to TRBJ2-7; 11 positions match TRBD2. This CDR3 has 15 amino acids. Germline CDR1 LGHDT, CDR2 YNNKEL (reference sequence). J was trimmed by 2 bases and V by 1 base; bases with no gene match: 1. The CDR3 nucleotides read TGTGCCAGCAGCCAAGTGACTAGCGGGACCTACGAGCAGTACTTC. It yields the protein CASSQVTSGTYEQYF.

This clonotype was observed at least ten times. The chain joins TRBV10-2 to TRBJ1-1; D is uncertain. The CDR3 is 14 residues long. Trimming took 7 bases from V and 2 from J, leaving 14 bases between them. Germline V CDR1 and CDR2: WSHSY, SAAADI. CDR3 sequence: CASKAPGLNTEAFF. Here the CDR3 DNA reads TGCGCCAGCAAAGCACCCGGGCTAAACACTGAAGCTTTCTTT.

CDR3 residues: CASSSGTSGRIYEQYF. The CDR3 nucleotides are TGTGCCAGCAGTTCCGGGACTAGCGGGAGGATCTACGAGCAGTACTTC. The V and J genes are TRBV28 and TRBJ2-7; TRBD2 aligns across 15 bases. The CDR3 extends over 16 amino acids. V trimming: 4 bases; J trimming: 3 bases; junction bases outside the gene matches: 4. From germline, CDR1 is MDHEN and CDR2 SYDVKM.

This clonotype has a handful of counts. The chain employs TRBV10-3 and TRBJ2-1; 7 nucleotides agree with TRBD2. Per the germline V gene, CDR1 is ENHRY and CDR2 is SYGVKD. J was trimmed by 9 bases and V by 2 bases; bases with no gene match: 7. The CDR3 sequence is 14 residues long. The CDR3 bases are TGTGCCATCAGTGAGAAATCTAGCGGACTTGAGCAGTTCTTC. Translated: CAISEKSSGLEQFF.

This clonotype has a count of ten or more. The DNA of the CDR3 is TGTGCCAGCAGGCCGACAGGGGCAGGATATGGCTACACCTTC. It translates to CASRPTGAGYGYTF. The chain is built from TRBV28 and TRBJ1-2; TRBD1 agrees at 8 bases. With 6 bases clipped from V and 5 bases from J, the junction kept 8 bases outside the gene matches. Germline values: CDR1 MDHEN, CDR2 SYDVKM. The CDR3 extends over 14 amino acids.

This clonotype was observed at least ten times. The rearrangement uses TRBV27 and TRBJ1-1; no reliable D call. CDR1 is MNHEY and CDR2 is SMNVEV in the germline V gene (reference sequence). Trimming took 4 bases from V and 9 from J, leaving 15 bases between them. The CDR3 contains 13 residues. As DNA, the CDR3 is TGTGCCAGCAGTTCCCGGGGTGGACTGAAAGCTTTCTTT. This sequence encodes CASSSRGGLKAFF.

This clonotype was detected many times. The CDR3 DNA is TGTGCCACCAGTGAGGCCGGGACAGGGAAGAGCTATGGCTACACCTTC. Translated: CATSEAGTGKSYGYTF. This chain uses TRBV24-1 with TRBJ1-2; 9 bases map to TRBD1. Looked up from germline, CDR1 is KGHDR and CDR2 is SFDVKD. Trimming cost V 4 bases and J 4 bases; bases outside gene matches: 9. The CDR3 is 16 residues long.

The sample holds a few counts of this clonotype. J is TRBJ2-7 and V is TRBV3-1, with a possible D match to TRBD2 (6 bases). Germline V gene data show CDR1 as LGHDT and CDR2 as YNNKEL (reference sequence). The length of the CDR3 is 18 residues. Trimming removed 0 bases at V and 0 bases at J, with 18 bases between. This CDR3 is CASSQEVAANTSSYEQYF. CDR3 sequence (DNA): TGTGCCAGCAGCCAAGAGGTAGCGGCAAATACGAGCTCCTACGAGCAGTACTTC.

The chain has TRBV25-1 and TRBJ1-3; D unclear. CDR1 is MGHDK, CDR2 SYGVNS, per germline. V dropped 2 bases and J dropped 1 base, with 6 bases sitting between them. This CDR3 is built from 14 residues. CDR3 loop: CASSEPGSGNTIYF. The CDR3 DNA reads as TGTGCCAGCAGTGAACCTGGATCTGGAAACACCATATATTTT. Complete variable domain (other parts from reference TRBV25-1 and TRBJ1-3): EADIYQTPRYLVIGTGKKITLECSQTMGHDKMYWYQQDPGMELHLIHYSYGVNSTEKGDLSSESTVSRIRTEHFPLTLESARPSHTSQYLCASSEPGSGNTIYFGEGSWLTVV.

In this sample, this clonotype turned up many times. The chain links TRBV15 to TRBJ1-2, with D unresolved. The germline V and J ends were trimmed by 0 bases and 0 bases, with 11 bases remaining between them. The CDR3 sequence is 16 residues long. CDR1 is LNHNV and CDR2 is YYDKDF in the germline V gene (reference sequence). The CDR3 protein is CATSRDVGYTNYGYTF. The CDR3 coding sequence is TGTGCCACCAGCAGAGATGTGGGGTATACTAACTATGGCTACACCTTC.

This clonotype has more than one count but fewer than ten. The V call is TRBV6-1, the J call TRBJ1-2, with TRBD1 identical over 8 bases. Germline CDR1 MNHNS, CDR2 SASEGT. CDR3 size: 15 residues. V shed 2 bases, J shed 4 bases, and the junction held 6 bases outside the gene matches. The CDR3 nucleotides read TGTGCCAGCAGTGAACGGGACAGGTGGGGCTATGGCTACACCTTC. Translated: CASSERDRWGYGYTF.

About this clonotype: A much larger clone is a single base away; this may be a read error. The chain is built from TRBV12-3 or TRBV12-4 and TRBJ1-3, with 7 bases aligning to TRBD1. The CDR3 spans 16 residues. CDR3 loop: CASSPQGDFSGNAIYF. The CDR3 DNA reads TGTGCCAGCAGTCCCCAGGGGGATTTTTCTGGAAACGCCATATATTTT.

This clonotype was seen more than once but under ten times. A much larger clone lies one base from this, so it may be a read error. In this CDR3 the conserved last residue, phenylalanine or tryptophan, is missing, so a read error is likely. The chain links TRBV7-9 to TRBJ1-1, with D possibly TRBD1 on 5 matching bases. Germline values: CDR1 SEHNR, CDR2 FQNEAQ (reference sequence). The V end was cut by 5 bases, the J end by 5 bases, with 9 bases between. This CDR3 has 12 residues. The DNA for the CDR3 is TGTGCCAGCAGCCCGACAGCAACTGAAGCTTTCCTT. Translation: CASSPTATEAFL.

This clonotype has a count of ten or more. V is TRBV2 and J is TRBJ2-3; 8 nucleotides align to TRBD2. The trim removed 6 bases at V and 11 bases at J, leaving 13 bases unmatched. This CDR3 has 14 residues. The germline gives CDR1 SNHLY, CDR2 FYNNEI. For the CDR3, the DNA is TGTGCCAGCAGGGGAACTAGCGGAGTGGCTGGGCAGTATTTT. This encodes CASRGTSGVAGQYF.

There are many counts of this clonotype. The chain has TRBV7-9 and TRBJ2-7; D unresolved. V was shortened by 5 bases and J by 4 bases, with 9 bases between the two germline ends. CDR3 length: 12 amino acids. Per the germline V gene, CDR1 is SEHNR and CDR2 is FQNEAQ (reference sequence). As DNA, the CDR3 is TGTGCCAGCAGCCCGGACGGTTACGAGCAGTACTTC. This sequence encodes CASSPDGYEQYF.